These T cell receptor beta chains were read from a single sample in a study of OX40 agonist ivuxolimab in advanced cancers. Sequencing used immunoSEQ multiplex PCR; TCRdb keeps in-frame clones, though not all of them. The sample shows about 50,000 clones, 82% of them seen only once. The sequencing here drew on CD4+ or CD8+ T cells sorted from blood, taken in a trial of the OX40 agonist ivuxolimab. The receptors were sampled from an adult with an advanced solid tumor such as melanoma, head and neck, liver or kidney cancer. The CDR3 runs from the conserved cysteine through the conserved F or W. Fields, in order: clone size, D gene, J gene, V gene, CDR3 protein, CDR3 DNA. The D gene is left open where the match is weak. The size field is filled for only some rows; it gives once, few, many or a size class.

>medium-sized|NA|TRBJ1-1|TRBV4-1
CASSQDQGRIFNTEAFF
TGCGCCAGCAGCCAAGATCAAGGACGGATATTCAACACTGAAGCTTTCTTT
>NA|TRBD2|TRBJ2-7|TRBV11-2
CASSLSSGAGREQYF
TGTGCCAGCAGCTTGTCGAGCGGGGCCGGGAGGGAGCAGTACTTC
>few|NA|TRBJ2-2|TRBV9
CASSPRRDSNTGELFF
TGTGCCAGCAGCCCCCGCCGGGATTCGAACACCGGGGAGCTGTTTTTT
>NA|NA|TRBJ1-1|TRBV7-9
CASSIYKNTEAFF
TGTGCCAGCAGCATCTACAAGAACACTGAAGCTTTCTTT
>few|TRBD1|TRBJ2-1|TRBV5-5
CASSLEAGGDMRSSYNEQFF
TGTGCCAGCAGCTTGGAGGCAGGGGGCGATATGCGGAGCTCCTACAATGAGCAGTTCTTC
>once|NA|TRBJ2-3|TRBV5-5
CASSLELADTQYF
TGTGCCAGCAGCTTGGAACTTGCAGATACGCAGTATTTT
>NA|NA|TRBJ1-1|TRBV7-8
CASSSPRGTGFWAFF
TGTGCCAGCAGCTCCCCGCGGGGGACCGGGTTTTGGGCTTTCTTT
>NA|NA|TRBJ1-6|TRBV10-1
CASSGTANSPLHF
TGCGCCAGCAGCGGGACGGCCAATTCACCCCTCCACTTT
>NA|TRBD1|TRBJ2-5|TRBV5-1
CASSGGTGGYQETQYF
TGCGCCAGCAGCGGGGGGACAGGGGGCTATCAAGAGACCCAGTACTTC
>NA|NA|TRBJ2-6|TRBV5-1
CASSLSGSSGANVLTF
TGCGCCAGCAGCCTTTCCGGGAGCTCTGGGGCCAACGTCCTGACTTTC
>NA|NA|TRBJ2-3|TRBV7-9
CASSPGRPRSTDTQYF
TGTGCCAGCAGCCCTGGTAGGCCCAGAAGCACAGATACGCAGTATTTT
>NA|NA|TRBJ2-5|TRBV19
CASSFSRETQYF
TGTGCCAGTAGTTTTTCGAGGGAGACCCAGTACTTC
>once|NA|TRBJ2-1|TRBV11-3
CASSSGTNNEQFF
TGTGCCAGCAGCTCCGGGACGAACAATGAGCAGTTCTTC
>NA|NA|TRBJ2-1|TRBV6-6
CASTQRSRGHEQFF
TGTGCCAGCACTCAGAGGAGCAGGGGCCATGAGCAGTTCTTC
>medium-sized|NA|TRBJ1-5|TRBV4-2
CASSPGGSSNQPQHF
TGTGCCAGCAGCCCCGGGGGCTCAAGCAATCAGCCCCAGCATTTT
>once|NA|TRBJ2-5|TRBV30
CAWSKAGGQETQYF
TGTGCCTGGAGTAAGGCGGGCGGGCAAGAGACCCAGTACTTC
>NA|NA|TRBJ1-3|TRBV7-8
CASSFYSGNTIYF
TGTGCCAGCAGCTTCTACTCTGGAAACACCATATATTTT